Reported below is one T cell receptor beta chain. Each CDR3 protein is one row after TCRdb ran MiXCR on the 5' RACE reads. The sample contains around 63,000 distinct CDR3 sequences, around 15% of which appear only once. V dropped 2 bases and J dropped 0 bases, with 8 bases sitting between them. The germline V gene encodes CDR1 SGHRS and CDR2 YFSETQ. This CDR3 region has 15 residues. This entry comes from a study of T cells of healthy individuals. This sequence joins TRBV5-1 and TRBJ2-2; D gene ambiguous. The receptor's source is a human donor in good health. This CDR3 reads CASSFLIANTGELFF. The DNA for the CDR3 is TGCGCCAGCAGCTTCCTTATAGCGAACACCGGGGAGCTGTTTTTT.